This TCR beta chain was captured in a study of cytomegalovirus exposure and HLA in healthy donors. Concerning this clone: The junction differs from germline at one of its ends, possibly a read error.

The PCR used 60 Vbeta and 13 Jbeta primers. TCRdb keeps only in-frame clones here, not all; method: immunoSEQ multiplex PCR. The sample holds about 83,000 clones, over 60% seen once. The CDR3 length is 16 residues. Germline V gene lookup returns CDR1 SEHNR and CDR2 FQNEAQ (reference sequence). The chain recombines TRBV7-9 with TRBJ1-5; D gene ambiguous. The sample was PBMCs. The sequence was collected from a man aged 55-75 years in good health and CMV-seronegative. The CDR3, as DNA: TGTTCCAGCAGCTTAGCTAGTCGAGGGATTGGTCAGCCCCAGCATTTT. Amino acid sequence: CSSSLASRGIGQPQHF.